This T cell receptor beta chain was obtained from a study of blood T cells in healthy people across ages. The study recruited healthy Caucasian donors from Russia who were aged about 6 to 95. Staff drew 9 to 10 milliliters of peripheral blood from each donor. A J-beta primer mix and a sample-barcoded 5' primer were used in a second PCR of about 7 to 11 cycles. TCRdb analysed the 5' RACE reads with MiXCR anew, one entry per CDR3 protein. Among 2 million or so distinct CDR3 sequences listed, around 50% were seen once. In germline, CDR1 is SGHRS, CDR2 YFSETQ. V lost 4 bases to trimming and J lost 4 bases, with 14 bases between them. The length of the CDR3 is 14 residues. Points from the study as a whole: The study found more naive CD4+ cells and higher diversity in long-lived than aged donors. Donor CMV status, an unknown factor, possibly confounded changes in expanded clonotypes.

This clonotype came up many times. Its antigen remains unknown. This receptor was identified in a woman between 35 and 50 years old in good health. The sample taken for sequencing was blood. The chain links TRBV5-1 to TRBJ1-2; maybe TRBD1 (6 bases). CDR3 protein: CASSETGTGYGYTF. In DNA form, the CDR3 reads TGCGCCAGCAGCGAAACAGGGACGGGCTATGGCTACACCTTC.